The clone carrying this T cell receptor (beta chain) has at least ten counts. TCR beta CDR3 regions were amplified from RNA. When the TCR CDR3 underwent first-round RT-PCR, the HTBI primer set was used. One entry per CDR3 protein, called by TCRdb with MiXCR from the multiplex PCR reads. The table includes a few hundred thousand distinct CDR3 sequences, approximately 25% detected once. CDR1 is LGHDT, CDR2 YNNKEL, per germline (reference sequence). This CDR3 region has 14 residues. Trimming stripped 3 bases from V and 1 base from J, with 9 bases between. These data come from a study of T cells in Graves' hyperthyroidism and ophthalmopathy. Study in general: Pretreatment peripheral blood was obtained at initial diagnosis.

The receptor comes from a man aged 45 to 65 with Graves' hyperthyroidism. Sequenced input: blood. This chain joins TRBV3-1 and TRBJ1-1; maybe TRBD1 (6 bases). The CDR3 DNA is TGTGCCAGCAGCCACCTGACAGGGAACACTGAAGCTTTCTTT. It translates to CASSHLTGNTEAFF. Looking up the rest from reference TRBV3-1 and TRBJ1-1 gives the full variable domain: DTAVSQTPKYLVTQMGNDKSIKCEQNLGHDTMYWYKQDSKKFLKIMFSYNNKELIINETVPNRFSPKSPDKAHLNLHINSLELGDSAVYFCASSHLTGNTEAFFGQGTRLTVV.